The 9 T cell receptor beta chains given below trace back to one sample, sequenced in a study of blood T cell repertoires in COVID-19. Method: immunoSEQ multiplex PCR; TCRdb's copy keeps in-frame clones and lacks some. In the table there are under 250,000 clones, approximately 90% of which are singletons. The sample consisted of peripheral blood. These receptors were obtained from a man aged 35 to 55 with acute or convalescent COVID-19.

The V gene is TRBV7-9, the J gene TRBJ1-2, with TRBD1 identical over 10 bases. The V gene's germline CDR1 is SEHNR and CDR2 FQNEAQ (reference sequence). With 5 bases clipped from V and 6 bases from J, the junction kept 3 bases outside the gene matches. This CDR3 has 13 amino acids. CDR3 nucleotide sequence: TGTGCCAGCAGCAAGGGGACAGGGGATGGCTACACCTTC. Amino acid sequence: CASSKGTGDGYTF.

This chain joins TRBV30 and TRBJ2-3; the D gene is possibly TRBD2 (6 bases). The CDR3 length is 15 residues. V lost 0 bases and J 1 base, leaving 11 bases between the germline ends. Looked up from germline, CDR1 is GTSNPN and CDR2 is SVGIG (reference sequence). The CDR3 reads CAWSVLAVGTDTQYF. The CDR3 DNA sequence: TGTGCCTGGAGTGTACTAGCAGTAGGCACAGATACGCAGTATTTT.

The CDR3 DNA sequence: TGTGCCAGCACCCCGCAGGGATCAGGGGAGACCCAGTACTTC. Translation gives CASTPQGSGETQYF. V gene TRBV6-6 combines with J gene TRBJ2-5; tentative D call: TRBD1 (5 bases). The CDR3 consists of 14 residues. V lost 7 bases, J lost 5 bases, and 17 bases lay in between. Germline assignment: CDR1 MNHNY and CDR2 SVGAGI (reference sequence).

The gene calls are TRBV5-4 and TRBJ2-7; a weak D match, TRBD1 (6 bases). Germline loops: CDR1 SGHNT, CDR2 YYREEE (reference sequence). The CDR3 is 16 residues long. The V gene lost 5 bases and the J gene lost 3 bases, with 21 bases spanning the gap. The CDR3 reads CASRAAPGATNYEQYF. Written as DNA, the CDR3 is TGTGCCAGCAGGGCGGCCCCAGGGGCTACAAACTACGAGCAGTACTTC.

This sequence joins TRBV6-1 and TRBJ2-7, with 11 bases matching TRBD2. The germline V gene encodes CDR1 MNHNS and CDR2 SASEGT. The CDR3 spans 15 residues. With V trimmed by 1 base and J by 5 bases, 4 bases remained unmatched. CDR3 nucleotides: TGTGCCAGCAGTGAAGTAGCGGGAGGGCGGCACGAGCAGTACTTC. This codes for CASSEVAGGRHEQYF.

This chain connects TRBV30 to TRBJ2-1, with D tentatively TRBD2 (6 bases). In germline, CDR1 is GTSNPN, CDR2 SVGIG (reference sequence). Trimming shortened V by 0 bases and J by 2 bases, and 11 bases separated the two germline ends. This CDR3 has 15 residues. The CDR3 region has the DNA TGTGCCTGGAGTGTATTGGAGGGAACCTACAATGAGCAGTTCTTC. Its protein product is CAWSVLEGTYNEQFF. The whole variable domain, filled in from reference TRBV30 and TRBJ2-1, reads SQTIHQWPATLVQPVGSPLSLECTVEGTSNPNLYWYRQAAGRGLQLLFYSVGIGQISSEVPQNLSASRPQDRQFILSSKKLLLSDSGFYLCAWSVLEGTYNEQFFGPGTRLTVL.

Comments on this clone: One end of the junction does not line up with germline, which may come from a read error. The chain combines TRBV6-1 with TRBJ1-5; D remains ambiguous. The germline V gene has CDR1 MNHNS and CDR2 SASEGT. The length of the CDR3 is 15 residues. CDR3: CAISEAGGSNQPQHF. CDR3 nucleotides: TGTGCCATCAGTGAGGCGGGAGGGAGCAATCAGCCCCAGCATTTT.

Here the CDR3 DNA reads TGCGCCAGCAGCCAAGACTACGCAGGGGCTGGAAACACCATATATTTT. This gives the protein CASSQDYAGAGNTIYF. V usage is TRBV4-3 and J usage is TRBJ1-3, with D possibly TRBD1 on 6 matching bases. This CDR3 contains 16 residues. From germline, CDR1 is LGHNA and CDR2 YSLEER. The germline V and J ends were trimmed by 0 bases and 2 bases, with 11 bases remaining between them.

The V and J genes are TRBV10-3 and TRBJ1-1; D is possibly TRBD1 (6 bases). The CDR3 length is 15 residues. The germline V and J ends were trimmed by 8 bases and 3 bases, with 19 bases remaining between them. The germline V gene encodes CDR1 ENHRY and CDR2 SYGVKD. CDR3 DNA: TGTGCCATCGGGGAGGGGCGGGGGCGATACACTGAAGCTTTCTTT. It codes for CAIGEGRGRYTEAFF.